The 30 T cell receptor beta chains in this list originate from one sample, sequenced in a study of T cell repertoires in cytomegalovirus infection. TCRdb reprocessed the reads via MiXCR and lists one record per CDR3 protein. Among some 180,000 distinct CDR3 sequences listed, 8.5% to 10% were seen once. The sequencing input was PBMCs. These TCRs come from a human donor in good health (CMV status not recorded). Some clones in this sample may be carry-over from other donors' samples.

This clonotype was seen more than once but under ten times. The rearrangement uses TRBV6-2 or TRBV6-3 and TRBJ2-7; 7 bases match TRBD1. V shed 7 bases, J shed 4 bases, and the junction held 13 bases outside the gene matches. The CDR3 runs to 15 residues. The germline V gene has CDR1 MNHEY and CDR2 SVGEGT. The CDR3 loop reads CASIRQGAGTYEQYF. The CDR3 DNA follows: TGTGCCAGCATAAGACAGGGAGCCGGAACGTACGAGCAGTACTTC.

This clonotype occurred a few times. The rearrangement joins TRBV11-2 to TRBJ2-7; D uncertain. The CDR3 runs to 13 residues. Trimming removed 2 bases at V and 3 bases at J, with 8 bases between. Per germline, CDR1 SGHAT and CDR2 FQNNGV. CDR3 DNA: TGTGCCAGCAGCTTATCCCGGGTCTACGAGCAGTACTTC. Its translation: CASSLSRVYEQYF.

Here the CDR3 reads CASSLELAGGNPEQFF. The DNA for the CDR3 is TGCGCCAGCAGCTTGGAACTTGCGGGAGGGAACCCTGAGCAGTTCTTC. The chain links TRBV5-1 to TRBJ2-1, with TRBD2 identical over 9 bases. After removal of 0 bases from V and 9 bases from J, the junction contained 10 bases not matched to a gene. The CDR3 is 16 amino acids. The germline gives CDR1 SGHRS, CDR2 YFSETQ.

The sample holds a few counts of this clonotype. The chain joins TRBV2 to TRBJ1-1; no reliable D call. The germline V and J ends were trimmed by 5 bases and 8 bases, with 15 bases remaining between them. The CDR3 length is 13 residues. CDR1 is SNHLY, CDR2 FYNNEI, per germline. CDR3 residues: CASSRGGIPEAFF. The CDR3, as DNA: TGTGCCAGCAGTCGAGGAGGGATCCCAGAAGCTTTCTTT.

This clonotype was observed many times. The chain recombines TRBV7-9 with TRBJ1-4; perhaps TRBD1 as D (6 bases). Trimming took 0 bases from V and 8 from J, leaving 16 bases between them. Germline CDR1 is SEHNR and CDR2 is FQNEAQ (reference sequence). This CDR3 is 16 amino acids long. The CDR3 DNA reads TGTGCCAGCAGCTTAGCGCTCGGGGGGGCTGGAGAAAAACTGTTTTTT. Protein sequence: CASSLALGGAGEKLFF.

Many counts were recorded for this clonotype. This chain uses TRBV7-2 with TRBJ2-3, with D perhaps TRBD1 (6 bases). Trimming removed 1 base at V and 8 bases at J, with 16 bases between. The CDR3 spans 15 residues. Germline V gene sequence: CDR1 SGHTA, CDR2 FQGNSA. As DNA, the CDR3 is TGTGCCAGCAGCTTAGTCCTACAGGGAGATGTTACGCAGTATTTT. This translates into CASSLVLQGDVTQYF.

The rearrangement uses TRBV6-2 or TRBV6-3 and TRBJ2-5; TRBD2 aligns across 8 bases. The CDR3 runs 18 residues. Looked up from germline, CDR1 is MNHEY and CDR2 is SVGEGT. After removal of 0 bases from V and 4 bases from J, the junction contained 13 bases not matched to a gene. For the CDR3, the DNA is TGTGCCAGCAGTTACTCTCGGATGAATCGGGAGGGAGTAGAGACCCAGTACTTC. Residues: CASSYSRMNREGVETQYF.

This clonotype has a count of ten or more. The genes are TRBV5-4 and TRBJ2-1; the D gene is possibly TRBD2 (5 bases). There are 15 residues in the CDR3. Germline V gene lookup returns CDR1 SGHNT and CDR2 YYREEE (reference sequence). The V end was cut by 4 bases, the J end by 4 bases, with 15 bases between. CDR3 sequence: CASSEKTGNYNEQFF. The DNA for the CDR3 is TGTGCCAGCAGCGAGAAAACCGGGAATTACAATGAGCAGTTCTTC.

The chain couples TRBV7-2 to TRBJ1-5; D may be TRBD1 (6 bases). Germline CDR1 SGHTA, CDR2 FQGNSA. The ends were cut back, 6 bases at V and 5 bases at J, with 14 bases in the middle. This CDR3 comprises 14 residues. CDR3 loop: CASRSTGIDQPQHF. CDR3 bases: TGTGCCAGCAGGTCTACAGGGATTGATCAGCCCCAGCATTTT.

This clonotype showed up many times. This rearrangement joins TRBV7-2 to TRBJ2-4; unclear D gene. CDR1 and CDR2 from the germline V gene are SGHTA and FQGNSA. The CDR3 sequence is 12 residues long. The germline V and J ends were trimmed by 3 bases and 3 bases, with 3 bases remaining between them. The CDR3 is CASSFDKNIQYF. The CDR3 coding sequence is TGTGCCAGCAGCTTCGACAAAAACATTCAGTACTTC. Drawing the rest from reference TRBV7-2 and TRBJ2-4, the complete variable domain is GAGVSQSPSNKVTEKGKDVELRCDPISGHTALYWYRQSLGQGLEFLIYFQGNSAPDKSGLPSDRFSAERTGGSVSTLTIQRTQQEDSAVYLCASSFDKNIQYFGAGTRLSVL.

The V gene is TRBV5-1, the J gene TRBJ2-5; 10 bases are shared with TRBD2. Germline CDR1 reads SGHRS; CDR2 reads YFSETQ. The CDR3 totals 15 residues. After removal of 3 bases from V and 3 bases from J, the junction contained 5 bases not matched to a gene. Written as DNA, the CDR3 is TGCGCCAGCAGCTCTTCTAGCGGGGGCGAAGAGACCCAGTACTTC. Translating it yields CASSSSSGGEETQYF.

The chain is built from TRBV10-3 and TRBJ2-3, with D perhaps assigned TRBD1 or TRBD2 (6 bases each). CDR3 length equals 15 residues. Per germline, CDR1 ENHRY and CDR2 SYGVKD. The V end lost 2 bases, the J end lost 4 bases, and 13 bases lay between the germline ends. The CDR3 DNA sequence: TGTGCCATCAGTGAGGGCGGTCGGGGGCCAGATACGCAGTATTTT. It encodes CAISEGGRGPDTQYF.

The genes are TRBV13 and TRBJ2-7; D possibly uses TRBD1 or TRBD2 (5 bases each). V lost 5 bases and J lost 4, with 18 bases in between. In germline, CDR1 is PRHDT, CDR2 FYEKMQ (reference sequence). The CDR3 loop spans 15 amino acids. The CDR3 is CASSHLGTASYEQYF. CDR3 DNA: TGTGCCAGCAGCCACCTCGGGACCGCTTCTTACGAGCAGTACTTC. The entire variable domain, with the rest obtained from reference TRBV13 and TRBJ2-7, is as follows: AAGVIQSPRHLIKEKRETATLKCYPIPRHDTVYWYQQGPGQDPQFLISFYEKMQSDKGSIPDRFSAQQFSDYHSELNMSSLELGDSALYFCASSHLGTASYEQYFGPGTRLTVT.

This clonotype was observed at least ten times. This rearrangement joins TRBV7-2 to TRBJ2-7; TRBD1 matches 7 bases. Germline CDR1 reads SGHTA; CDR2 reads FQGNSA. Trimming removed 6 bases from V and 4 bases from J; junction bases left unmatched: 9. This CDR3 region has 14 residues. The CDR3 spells CASSSPGQRYEQYF. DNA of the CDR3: TGTGCCAGCAGTTCACCGGGACAGAGATACGAGCAGTACTTC.

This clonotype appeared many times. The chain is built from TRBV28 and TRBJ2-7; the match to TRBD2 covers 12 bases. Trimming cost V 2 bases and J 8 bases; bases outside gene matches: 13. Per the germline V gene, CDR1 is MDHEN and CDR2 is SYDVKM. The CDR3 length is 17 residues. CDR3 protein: CASSLLAGGPRESQQYF. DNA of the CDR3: TGTGCCAGCAGTTTACTAGCGGGAGGGCCTCGGGAAAGCCAGCAGTACTTC.

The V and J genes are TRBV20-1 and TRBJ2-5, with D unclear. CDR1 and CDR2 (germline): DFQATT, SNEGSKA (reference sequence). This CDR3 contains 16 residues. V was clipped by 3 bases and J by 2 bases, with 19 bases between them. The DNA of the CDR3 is TGCAGTGCTAGCATCCCCCGAAGGTCTTCGCAAGAGACCCAGTACTTC. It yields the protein CSASIPRRSSQETQYF.

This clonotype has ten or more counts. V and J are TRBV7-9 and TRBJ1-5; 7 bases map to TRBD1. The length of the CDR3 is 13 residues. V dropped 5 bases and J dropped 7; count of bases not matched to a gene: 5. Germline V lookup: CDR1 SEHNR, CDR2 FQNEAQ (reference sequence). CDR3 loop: CASSATGLQPQHF. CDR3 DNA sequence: TGTGCCAGCAGCGCGACAGGGCTGCAGCCCCAGCATTTT.

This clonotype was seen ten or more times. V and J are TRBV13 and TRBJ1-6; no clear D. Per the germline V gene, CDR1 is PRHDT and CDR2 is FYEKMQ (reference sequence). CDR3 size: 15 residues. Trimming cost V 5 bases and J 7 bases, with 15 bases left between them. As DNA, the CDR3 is TGTGCCAGCAGCATAAGACATAACCCCAATTCACCCCTCCACTTT. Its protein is CASSIRHNPNSPLHF.

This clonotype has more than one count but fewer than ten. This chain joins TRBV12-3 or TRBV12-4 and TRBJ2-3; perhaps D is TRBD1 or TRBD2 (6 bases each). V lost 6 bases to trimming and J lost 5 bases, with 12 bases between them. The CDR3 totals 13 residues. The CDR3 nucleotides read TGTGCCAGCAGCTTTGGGGGGCAAGATACGCAGTATTTT. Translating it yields CASSFGGQDTQYF.

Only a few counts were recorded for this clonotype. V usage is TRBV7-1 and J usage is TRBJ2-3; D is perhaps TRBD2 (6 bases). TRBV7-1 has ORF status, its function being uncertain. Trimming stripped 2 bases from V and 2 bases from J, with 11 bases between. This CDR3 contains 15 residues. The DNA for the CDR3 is TGTGCCAGCAGCTCACCGCGGGGTTTCACAGATACGCAGTATTTT. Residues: CASSSPRGFTDTQYF.

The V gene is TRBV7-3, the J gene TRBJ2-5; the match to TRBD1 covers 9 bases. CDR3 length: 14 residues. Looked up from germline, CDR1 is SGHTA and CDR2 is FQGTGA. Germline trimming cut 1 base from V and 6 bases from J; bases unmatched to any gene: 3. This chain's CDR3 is CASSLSGQGKTQYF. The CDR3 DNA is TGTGCCAGCAGCTTAAGCGGACAGGGGAAGACCCAGTACTTC.

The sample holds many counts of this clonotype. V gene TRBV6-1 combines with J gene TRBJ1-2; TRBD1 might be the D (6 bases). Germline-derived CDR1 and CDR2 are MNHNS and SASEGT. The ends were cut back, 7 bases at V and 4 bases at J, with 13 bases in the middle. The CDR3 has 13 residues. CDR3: CASIIGQSYGYTF. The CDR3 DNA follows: TGTGCCAGCATTATTGGACAGAGCTATGGCTACACCTTC.

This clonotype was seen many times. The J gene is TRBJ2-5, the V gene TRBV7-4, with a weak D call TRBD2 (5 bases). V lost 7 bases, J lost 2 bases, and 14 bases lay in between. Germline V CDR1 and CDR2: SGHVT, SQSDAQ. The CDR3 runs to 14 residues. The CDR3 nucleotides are TGTGCCAGCATCCGACTAACCTTACAAGAGACCCAGTACTTC. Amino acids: CASIRLTLQETQYF.

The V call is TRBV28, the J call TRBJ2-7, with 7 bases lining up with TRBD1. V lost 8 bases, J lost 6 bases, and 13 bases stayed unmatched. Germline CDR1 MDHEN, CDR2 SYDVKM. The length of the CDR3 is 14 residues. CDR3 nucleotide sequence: TGTGCCAGCGGACCTCGACAGGGCATAGGCGAGCAGTACTTC. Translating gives CASGPRQGIGEQYF.

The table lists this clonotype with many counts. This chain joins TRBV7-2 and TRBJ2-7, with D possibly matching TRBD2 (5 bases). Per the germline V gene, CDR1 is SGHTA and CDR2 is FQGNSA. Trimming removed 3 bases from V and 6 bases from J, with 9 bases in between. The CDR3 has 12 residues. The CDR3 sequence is CASSFLGSEQYF. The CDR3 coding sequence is TGTGCCAGCAGCTTTTTGGGGAGCGAGCAGTACTTC. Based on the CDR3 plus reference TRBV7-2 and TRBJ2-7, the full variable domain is GAGVSQSPSNKVTEKGKDVELRCDPISGHTALYWYRQSLGQGLEFLIYFQGNSAPDKSGLPSDRFSAERTGGSVSTLTIQRTQQEDSAVYLCASSFLGSEQYFGPGTRLTVT.

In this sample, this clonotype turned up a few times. The CDR3 DNA reads as TGCAGCGTTTCAAGTGTCCACCGAAGCGACGAGCAGTACTTC. Translation gives CSVSSVHRSDEQYF. The chain has TRBV29-1 and TRBJ2-7; D is unresolved. Trimming took off 5 bases at V and 5 bases at J, with 19 bases between the two ends. Germline CDR1 reads SQVTM; CDR2 reads ANQGSEA. This CDR3 spans 14 amino acids.

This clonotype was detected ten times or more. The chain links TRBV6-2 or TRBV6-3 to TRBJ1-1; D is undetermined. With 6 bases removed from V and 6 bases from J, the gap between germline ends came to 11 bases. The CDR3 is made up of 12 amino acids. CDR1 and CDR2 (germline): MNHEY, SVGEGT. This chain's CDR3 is CASRTLGPEAFF. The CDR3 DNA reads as TGTGCCAGCAGAACACTCGGACCTGAAGCTTTCTTT.

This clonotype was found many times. CDR3 in amino acids: CASSLDVAGDREQFF. Written as DNA, the CDR3 is TGTGCCAGCAGCTTAGATGTAGCGGGAGACCGTGAGCAGTTCTTC. The V gene is TRBV7-2, the J gene TRBJ2-1; 9 nucleotides match TRBD2. Per the germline V gene, CDR1 is SGHTA and CDR2 is FQGNSA. The CDR3 extends over 15 amino acids. V shed 1 base, J shed 9 bases, and the junction held 7 bases outside the gene matches.

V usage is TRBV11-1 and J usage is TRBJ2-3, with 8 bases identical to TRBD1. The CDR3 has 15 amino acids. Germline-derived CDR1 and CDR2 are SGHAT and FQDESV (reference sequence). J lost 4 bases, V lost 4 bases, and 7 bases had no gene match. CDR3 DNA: TGTGCCAGCAGCTCACAGGACAGGGCTCCAGATACGCAGTATTTT. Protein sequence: CASSSQDRAPDTQYF.

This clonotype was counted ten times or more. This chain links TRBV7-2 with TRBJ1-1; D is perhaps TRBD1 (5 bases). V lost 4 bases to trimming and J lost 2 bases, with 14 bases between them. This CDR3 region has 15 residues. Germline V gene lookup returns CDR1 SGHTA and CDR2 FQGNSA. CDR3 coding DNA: TGTGCCAGCAGCTCCCACGGTGGGGGAAACACTGAAGCTTTCTTT. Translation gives CASSSHGGGNTEAFF.